Here is one TCR beta chain with its context. Coverage ceases 3 residues before the CDR3 finishes, and the germline J gene fills in the end. Using immunoSEQ multiplex PCR, the repertoire was profiled, and TCRdb retains in-frame clones only, with some absent. Recorded here are 30,000 to 40,000 clones; the top ten clones represent 6.5% to 9%. This specimen comes from a study of T cells in women clearing cervical HPV infection. This CDR3 has 15 amino acids. Deletions cut 3 bases from V and 4 bases from J, with 17 bases between. Germline CDR1 reads SGHKS; CDR2 reads YYEKEE (reference sequence). Sequenced material: blood buffy coat. The chain uses TRBV5-5 and TRBJ2-7; TRBD1 might be the D (5 bases). This TCR derives from a woman between 18 and 70 years old with a cervical HPV16 infection that either progressed to CIN3+ or cleared (not recorded which). The CDR3 sequence: CASSYWQGWSYEQYF. Partial CDR3 DNA: TGTGCCAGCAGCTATTGGCAGGGTTGGTCATACGAG.